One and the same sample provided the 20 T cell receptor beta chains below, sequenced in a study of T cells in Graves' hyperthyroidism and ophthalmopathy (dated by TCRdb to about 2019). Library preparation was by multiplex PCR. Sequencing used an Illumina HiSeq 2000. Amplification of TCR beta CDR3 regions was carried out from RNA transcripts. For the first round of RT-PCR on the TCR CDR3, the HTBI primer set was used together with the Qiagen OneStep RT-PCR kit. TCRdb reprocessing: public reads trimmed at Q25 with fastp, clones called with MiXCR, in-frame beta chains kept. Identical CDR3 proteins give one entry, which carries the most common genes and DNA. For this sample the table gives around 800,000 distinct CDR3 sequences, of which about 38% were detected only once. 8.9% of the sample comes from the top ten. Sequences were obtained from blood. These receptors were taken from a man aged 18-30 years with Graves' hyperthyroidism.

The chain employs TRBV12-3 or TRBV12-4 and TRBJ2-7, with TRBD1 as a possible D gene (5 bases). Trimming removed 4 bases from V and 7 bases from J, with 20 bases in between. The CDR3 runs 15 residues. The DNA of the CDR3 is TGTGCCAGCAGTTCGACAGTGGTTTGGGTGAATGAGCAGTACTTC. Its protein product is CASSSTVVWVNEQYF.

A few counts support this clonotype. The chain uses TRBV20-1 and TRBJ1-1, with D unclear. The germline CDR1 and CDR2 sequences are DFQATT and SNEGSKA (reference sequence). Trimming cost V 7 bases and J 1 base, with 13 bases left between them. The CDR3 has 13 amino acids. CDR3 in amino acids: CSVPGRGNTEAFF. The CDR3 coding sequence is TGCAGTGTCCCGGGTCGGGGGAACACTGAAGCTTTCTTT.

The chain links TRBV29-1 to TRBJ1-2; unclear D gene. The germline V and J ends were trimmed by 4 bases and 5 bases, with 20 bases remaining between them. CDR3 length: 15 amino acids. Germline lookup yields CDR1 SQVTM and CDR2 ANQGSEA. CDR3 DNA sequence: TGCAGCGTTGTATCGGGGAACACCGACCTGTATGGCTACACCTTC. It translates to CSVVSGNTDLYGYTF.

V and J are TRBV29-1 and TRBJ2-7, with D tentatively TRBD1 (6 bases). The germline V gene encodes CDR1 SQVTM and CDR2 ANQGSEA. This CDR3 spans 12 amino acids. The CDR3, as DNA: TGCAGTTTAGAGGGGGAAATCTACGAGCAGTACTTC. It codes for CSLEGEIYEQYF.

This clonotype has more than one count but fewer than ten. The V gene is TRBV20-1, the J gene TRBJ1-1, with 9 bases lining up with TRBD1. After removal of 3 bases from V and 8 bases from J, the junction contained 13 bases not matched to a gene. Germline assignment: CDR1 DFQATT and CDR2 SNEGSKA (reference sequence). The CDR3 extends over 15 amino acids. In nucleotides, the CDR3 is TGCAGTGCTAGCAGTCGGGACAGGGTAACGGGCGAAGCTTTCTTT. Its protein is CSASSRDRVTGEAFF.

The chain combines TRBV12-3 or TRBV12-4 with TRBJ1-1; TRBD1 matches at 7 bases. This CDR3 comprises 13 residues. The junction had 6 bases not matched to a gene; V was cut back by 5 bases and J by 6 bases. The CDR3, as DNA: TGTGCCAGCAGTCCCACAGGGGCTCCTGAAGCTTTCTTT. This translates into CASSPTGAPEAFF.

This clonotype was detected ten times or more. The CDR3 is CSANTATNEKLFF. The DNA of the CDR3 is TGCAGCGCAAACACTGCAACTAATGAAAAACTGTTTTTT. This chain links TRBV29-1 with TRBJ1-4; no clear D. Per germline, CDR1 SQVTM and CDR2 ANQGSEA. The ends were cut back, 7 bases at V and 0 bases at J, with 9 bases in the middle. The CDR3 extends over 13 amino acids.

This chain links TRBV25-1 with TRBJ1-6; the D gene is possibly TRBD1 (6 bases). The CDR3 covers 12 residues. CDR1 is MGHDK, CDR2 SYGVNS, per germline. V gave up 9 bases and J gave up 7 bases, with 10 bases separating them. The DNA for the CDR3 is TGTGCCAGTAGGACAGCAAATTCACCCCTCCACTTT. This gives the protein CASRTANSPLHF.

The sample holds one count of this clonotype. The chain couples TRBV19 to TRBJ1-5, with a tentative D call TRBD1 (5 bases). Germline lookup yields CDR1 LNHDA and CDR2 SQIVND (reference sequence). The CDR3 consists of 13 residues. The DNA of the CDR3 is TGTGCTAGAGACATCAGGGAGGGACAGCCCCAGCATTTT. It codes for CARDIREGQPQHF.

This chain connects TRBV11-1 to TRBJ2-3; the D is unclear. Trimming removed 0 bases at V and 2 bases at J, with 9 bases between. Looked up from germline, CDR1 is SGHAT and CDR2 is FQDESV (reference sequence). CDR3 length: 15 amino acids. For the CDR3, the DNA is TGTGCCAGCAGCTTAGCGGGGTTAGTCACAGATACGCAGTATTTT. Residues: CASSLAGLVTDTQYF. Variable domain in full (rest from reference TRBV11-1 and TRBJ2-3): EAEVAQSPRYKITEKSQAVAFWCDPISGHATLYWYRQILGQGPELLVQFQDESVVDDSQLPKDRFSAERLKGVDSTLKIQPAELGDSAMYLCASSLAGLVTDTQYFGPGTRLTVL.

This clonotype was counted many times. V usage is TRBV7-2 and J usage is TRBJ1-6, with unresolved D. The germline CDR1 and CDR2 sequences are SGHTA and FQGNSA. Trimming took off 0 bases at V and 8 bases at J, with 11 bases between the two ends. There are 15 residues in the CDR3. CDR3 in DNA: TGTGCCAGCAGCTTAGCCGCTACTAGGGATTCACCCCTCCACTTT. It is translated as CASSLAATRDSPLHF.

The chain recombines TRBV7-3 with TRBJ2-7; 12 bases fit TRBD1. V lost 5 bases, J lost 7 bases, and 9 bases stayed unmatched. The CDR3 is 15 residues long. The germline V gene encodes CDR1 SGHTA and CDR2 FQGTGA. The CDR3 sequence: CASSRPGQGAYEQYF. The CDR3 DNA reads TGTGCCAGCAGCCGTCCGGGACAGGGGGCGTATGAGCAGTACTTC. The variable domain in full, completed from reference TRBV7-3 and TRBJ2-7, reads GAGVSQTPSNKVTEKGKYVELRCDPISGHTALYWYRQSLGQGPEFLIYFQGTGAADDSGLPNDRFFAVRPEGSVSTLKIQRTERGDSAVYLCASSRPGQGAYEQYFGPGTRLTVT.

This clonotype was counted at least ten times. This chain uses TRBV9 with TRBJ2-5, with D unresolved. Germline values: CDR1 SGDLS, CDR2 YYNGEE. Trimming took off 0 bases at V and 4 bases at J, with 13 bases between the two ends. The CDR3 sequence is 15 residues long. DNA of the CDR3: TGTGCCAGCAGCGTAGGTAACGGCCTAGGAGAGACCCAGTACTTC. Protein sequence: CASSVGNGLGETQYF.

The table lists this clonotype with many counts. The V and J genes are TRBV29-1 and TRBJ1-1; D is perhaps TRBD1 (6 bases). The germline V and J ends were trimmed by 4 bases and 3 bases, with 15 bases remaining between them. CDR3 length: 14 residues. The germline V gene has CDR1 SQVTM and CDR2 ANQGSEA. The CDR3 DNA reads TGCAGCGTTGTATTCGAAGGGGGGGACACTGAAGCTTTCTTT. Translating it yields CSVVFEGGDTEAFF.

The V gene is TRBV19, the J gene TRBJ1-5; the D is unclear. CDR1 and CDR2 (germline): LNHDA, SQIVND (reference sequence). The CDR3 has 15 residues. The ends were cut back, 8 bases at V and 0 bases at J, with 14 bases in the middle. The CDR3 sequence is CASAISRNSNQPQHF. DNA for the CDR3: TGTGCCAGTGCTATCAGTAGGAATAGCAATCAGCCCCAGCATTTT.

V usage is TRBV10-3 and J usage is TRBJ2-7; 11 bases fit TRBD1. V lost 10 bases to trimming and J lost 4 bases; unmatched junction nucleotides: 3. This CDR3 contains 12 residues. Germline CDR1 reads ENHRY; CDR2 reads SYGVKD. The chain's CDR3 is CATGQGEYEQYF. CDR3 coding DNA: TGTGCCACGGGACAGGGGGAATACGAGCAGTACTTC.

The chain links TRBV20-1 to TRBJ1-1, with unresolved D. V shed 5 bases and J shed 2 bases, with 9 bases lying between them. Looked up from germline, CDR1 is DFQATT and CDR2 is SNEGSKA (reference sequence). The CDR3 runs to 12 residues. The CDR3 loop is CSARVFNTEAFF. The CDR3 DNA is TGCAGTGCTCGGGTCTTTAACACTGAAGCTTTCTTT.

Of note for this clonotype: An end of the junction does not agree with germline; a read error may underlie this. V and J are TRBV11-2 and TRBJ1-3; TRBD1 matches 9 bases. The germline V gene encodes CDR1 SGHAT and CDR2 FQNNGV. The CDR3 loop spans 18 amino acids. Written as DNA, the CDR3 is TGCGCCAGCAGCCAATCCTCCGCGGGACAGGGTGGTGGAAACACCATATATTTT. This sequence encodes CASSQSSAGQGGGNTIYF. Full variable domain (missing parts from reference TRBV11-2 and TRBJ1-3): EAGVAQSPRYKIIEKRQSVAFWCNPISGHATLYWYQQILGQGPKLLIQFQNNGVVDDSQLPKDRFSAERLKGVDSTLKIQPAKLEDSAVYLCASSQSSAGQGGGNTIYFGEGSWLTVV.

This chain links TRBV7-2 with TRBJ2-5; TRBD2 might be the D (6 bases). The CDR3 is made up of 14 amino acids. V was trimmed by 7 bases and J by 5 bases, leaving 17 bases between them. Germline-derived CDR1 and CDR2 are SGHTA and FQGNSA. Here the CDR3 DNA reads TGTGCCAGCATCGGAGGGTTAGGGTTGGAGACCCAGTACTTC. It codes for CASIGGLGLETQYF.

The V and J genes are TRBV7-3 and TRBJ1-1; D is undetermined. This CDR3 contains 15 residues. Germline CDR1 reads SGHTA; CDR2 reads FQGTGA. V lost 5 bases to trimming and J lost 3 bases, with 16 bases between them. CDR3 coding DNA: TGTGCCAGCAGCCCCGGGGTCCCGGGATACACTGAAGCTTTCTTT. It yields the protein CASSPGVPGYTEAFF. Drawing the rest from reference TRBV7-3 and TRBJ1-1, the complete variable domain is GAGVSQTPSNKVTEKGKYVELRCDPISGHTALYWYRQSLGQGPEFLIYFQGTGAADDSGLPNDRFFAVRPEGSVSTLKIQRTERGDSAVYLCASSPGVPGYTEAFFGQGTRLTVV.